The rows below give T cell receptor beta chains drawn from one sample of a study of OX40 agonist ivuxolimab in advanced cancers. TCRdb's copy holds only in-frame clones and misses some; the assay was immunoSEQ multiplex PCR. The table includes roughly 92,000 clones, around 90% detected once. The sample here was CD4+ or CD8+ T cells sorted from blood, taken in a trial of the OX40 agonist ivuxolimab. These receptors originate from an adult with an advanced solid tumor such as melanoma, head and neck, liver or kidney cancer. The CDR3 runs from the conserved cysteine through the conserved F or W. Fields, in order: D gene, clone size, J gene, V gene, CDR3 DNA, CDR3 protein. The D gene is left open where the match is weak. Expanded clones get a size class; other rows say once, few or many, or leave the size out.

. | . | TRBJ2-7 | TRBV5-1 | TGCGCCAGCAGCTTTAGCCCCGGGGCCAGCTCCTACGAGCAGTACTTC | CASSFSPGASSYEQYF
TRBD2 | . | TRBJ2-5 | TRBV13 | TGTGCCAGCAGCGGCCTAGCGGGAGTGGAGACCCAGTACTTC | CASSGLAGVETQYF
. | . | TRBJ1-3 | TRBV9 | TGTGCCAGCAGCGTAGCGGGCGTCTCTGGAAACACCATATATTTT | CASSVAGVSGNTIYF
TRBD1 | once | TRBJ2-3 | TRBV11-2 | TGTGCCAGCAGCTTAGAAGGACAGGGTTGGGGCACAGATACGCAGTATTTT | CASSLEGQGWGTDTQYF
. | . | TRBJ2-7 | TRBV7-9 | TGTGCCAGCAGCCCCGGGACGGCCCACGAGCAGTACTTC | CASSPGTAHEQYF
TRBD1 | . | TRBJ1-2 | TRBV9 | TGTGCCAGCAGCGTAGAAATTACAGGGGACTATGGCTACACCTTC | CASSVEITGDYGYTF
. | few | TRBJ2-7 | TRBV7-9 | TGTGCCAGCAGCTTAGGCTTAGTTCCGAACACGTTCACCTACGAGCAGTACTTC | CASSLGLVPNTFTYEQYF
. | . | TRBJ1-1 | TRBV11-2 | TGTGCCAGCAAGGGCACTGAAGCTTTCTTT | CASKGTEAFF
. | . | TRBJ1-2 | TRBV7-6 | TGTGCCAGCAGCTTAGGGCAGGGACTCTATGGCTGCACCTTC | CASSLGQGLYGCTF
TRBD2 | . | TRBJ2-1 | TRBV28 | TGTGCCAGCAGTTTCCGCGGGGGGGCCAAGTCCTACAATGAGCAGTTCTTC | CASSFRGGAKSYNEQFF
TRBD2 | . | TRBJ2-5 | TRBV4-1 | TGCGCCAGCAGCCACCGACTAGCGGGAGGGCCGGAGACCCAGTACTTC | CASSHRLAGGPETQYF
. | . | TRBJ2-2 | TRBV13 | TGTGCCAGCAGCACAACAGAAAATTTGAACACCGGGGAGCTGTTTTTT | CASSTTENLNTGELFF
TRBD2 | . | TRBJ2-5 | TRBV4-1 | TGCGCCAGCAGCCAAGAAGGGGCGGGAGTAACGGAGACCCAGTACTTC | CASSQEGAGVTETQYF
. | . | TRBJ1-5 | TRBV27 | TGTGCCAGCAGGCTGACTACCCATCAGCCCCAGCATTTT | CASRLTTHQPQHF
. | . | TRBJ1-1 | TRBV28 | TGTGCCAGCAAATTGAACACTGAAGCTTTCTTT | CASKLNTEAFF
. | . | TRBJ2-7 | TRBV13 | TGTGCCAGCAGCGGGGACTCCGGCTACGAGCAGTACTTC | CASSGDSGYEQYF
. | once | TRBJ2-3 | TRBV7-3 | TGTGCCAGCAGCTCCGTCAGCGGAACAGATACGCAGTATTTT | CASSSVSGTDTQYF
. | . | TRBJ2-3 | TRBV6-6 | TGTGCCAGCAGTTACGACCGGGAGTCCACAGATACGCAGTATTTT | CASSYDRESTDTQYF
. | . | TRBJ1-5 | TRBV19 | TGTGCCAGTAGTATAGAGACAGAAAAGTCCCAGCATTTT | CASSIETEKSQHF
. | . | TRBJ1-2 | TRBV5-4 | TGTGCCAGCAGCCCCCCCGACCGTGGAGGGGGCTACACCTTC | CASSPPDRGGGYTF
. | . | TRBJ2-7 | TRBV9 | TGTGCCAGCAGCGGTGAGAGCTCCTACGAGCAGTACTTC | CASSGESSYEQYF
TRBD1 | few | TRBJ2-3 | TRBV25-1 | TGTGCCAGCAGTGGGACAGGGGACACAGATACGCAGTATTTT | CASSGTGDTDTQYF
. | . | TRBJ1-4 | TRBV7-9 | TGTGCCAGCAGCTCCGGGGGGACCGAAAAACTGTTTTTT | CASSSGGTEKLFF
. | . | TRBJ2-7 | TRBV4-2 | TGTGCCAGCAGCCAAGACTATCCGGGAGTAAGCTACGAGCAGTACTTC | CASSQDYPGVSYEQYF
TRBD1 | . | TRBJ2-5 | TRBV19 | TGTGCCAGTAGTATTAGACAGGGGGCTGAGACCCAGTACTTC | CASSIRQGAETQYF
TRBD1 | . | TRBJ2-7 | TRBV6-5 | TGTGCCAGCAGTTGGACAGGGGAGAACGAGCAGTACTTC | CASSWTGENEQYF
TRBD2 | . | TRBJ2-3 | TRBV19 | TGTGCCAGTAGTAAACTAGCGGGGGACACAGATACGCAGTATTTT | CASSKLAGDTDTQYF
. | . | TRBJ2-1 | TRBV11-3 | TGTGCCAGCAGCTTAATTTTTATGCAGAGCTCCTACAATGAGCAGTTCTTC | CASSLIFMQSSYNEQFF
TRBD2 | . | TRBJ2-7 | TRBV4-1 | TGCGCCAGCAGCCATCTAGCGGGCCCTATGAGCGAGCAGTACTTC | CASSHLAGPMSEQYF
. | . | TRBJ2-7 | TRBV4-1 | TGCGCCAGCAGCCAAGATCAGAGGGGTCGGCCGGGGCAGTACTTC | CASSQDQRGRPGQYF
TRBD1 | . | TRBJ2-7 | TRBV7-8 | TGTGCCAGCAGCCCACGGGACAGCTCCTACGAGCAGTACTTC | CASSPRDSSYEQYF
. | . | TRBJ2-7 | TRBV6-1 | TGTGCCAGCTCAAGAACGGAGGGATCCTACGAGCAGTACTTC | CASSRTEGSYEQYF
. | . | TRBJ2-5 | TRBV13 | TGTGCCAGCAGCTCCAACGACCAAGAGACCCAGTACTTC | CASSSNDQETQYF
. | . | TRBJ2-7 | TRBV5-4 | TGTGCCAGCAGCTCTCATTTGTTCTACGAGCAGTACTTC | CASSSHLFYEQYF
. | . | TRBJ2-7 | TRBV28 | TGTGCCAGCAGTCCCTCACCCGACTACGAGCAGTACTTC | CASSPSPDYEQYF
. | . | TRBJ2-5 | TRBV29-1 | TGCAGCGCCCCCCAGGGCGGGGAGACCCAGTACTTC | CSAPQGGETQYF
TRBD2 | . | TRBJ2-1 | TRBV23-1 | TGCGCCAGCAGGGGGAGGGCGACCTACAATGAGCAGTTCTTC | CASRGRATYNEQFF
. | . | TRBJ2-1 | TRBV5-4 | TGTGCCAGCAGCTACTACTACAATGAGCAGTTCTTC | CASSYYYNEQFF
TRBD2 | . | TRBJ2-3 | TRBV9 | TGTGCCAGCAGCGTAGGGGACTATTCGGATACGCAGTATTTT | CASSVGDYSDTQYF
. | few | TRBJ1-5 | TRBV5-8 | TGTGCCAGCTCCTCGGGGACCGACGCGCTTTTT | CASSSGTDALF
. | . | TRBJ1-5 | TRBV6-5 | TGTGCCAGCAGTTACTCGATCGGCAATCAGCCCCAGCATTTT | CASSYSIGNQPQHF
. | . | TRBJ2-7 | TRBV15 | TGTGCCACCAGCAGAGATAACAGGGCAGGGTTGACCAGCTCCTACGAGCAGTACTTC | CATSRDNRAGLTSSYEQYF
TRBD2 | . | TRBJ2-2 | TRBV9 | TGTGCCAGCAGCGTAGCCGGGAGGACCGCCGGGGAGCTGTTTTTT | CASSVAGRTAGELFF
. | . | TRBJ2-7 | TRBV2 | TGTGCCAGCTACGGAGGGTACGAGCAGTACTTC | CASYGGYEQYF
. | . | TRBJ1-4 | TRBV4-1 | TGCGCCAGCAGCCCTCGACAGGCTAATGAAAAACTGTTTTTT | CASSPRQANEKLFF
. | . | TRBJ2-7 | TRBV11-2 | TGTGCCAGCAGCTTAGATAGGCTTACCCTGGACTACGAGCAGTACTTC | CASSLDRLTLDYEQYF